The 19 T cell receptor beta chains below were found in one sample sequenced in a study of blood T cell repertoires in COVID-19. Here immunoSEQ multiplex PCR was the method, and the copy in TCRdb shows in-frame clones only, minus some. Of 250,000 to 350,000 clones in the sample, roughly 88% were seen once. Sequenced: peripheral blood. Source of these receptors: a human donor with COVID-19, enrolled during active disease. The donor label of this sample is uncertain.

This CDR3 reads CASSELGYSGNYGYTF. CDR3 nucleotides: TGTGCCAGCAGTGAGTTAGGGTACAGCGGAAACTATGGCTACACCTTC. The chain links TRBV9 to TRBJ1-2; D remains ambiguous. The germline CDR1 and CDR2 sequences are SGDLS and YYNGEE. This CDR3 is built from 16 residues. Trimming pared 5 bases from V and 2 bases from J, leaving 19 bases between.

The chain carries TRBV5-4 and TRBJ2-7; 8 positions agree with TRBD2. V lost 4 bases and J lost 0; bases outside the gene matches: 6. The CDR3 contains 15 residues. The germline V gene encodes CDR1 SGHNT and CDR2 YYREEE (reference sequence). The CDR3 region is CASSATSASSYEQYF. In nucleotides, the CDR3 is TGTGCCAGCAGCGCGACTAGCGCGAGCTCCTACGAGCAGTACTTC.

Notes on this clone: This may arise from a read error, as a much more abundant clone is one base away. The sample carries other DNA sequences with the same CDR3. This chain uses TRBV6-5 with TRBJ2-7; tentative D call: TRBD2 (6 bases). This CDR3 region has 15 residues. CDR1 MNHEY and CDR2 SVGAGI come from the germline V gene. The CDR3 DNA is TGTGCCAGCAGCAACACTTGGGACTCCTCCTACGAGCAATACTTC. Amino acids: CASSNTWDSSYEQYF.

J is TRBJ1-5 and V is TRBV28, with a possible D match to TRBD1 (6 bases). The V end lost 6 bases, the J end lost 5 bases, and 17 bases lay between the germline ends. This CDR3 is 15 amino acids long. Germline CDR1 reads MDHEN; CDR2 reads SYDVKM. The CDR3 DNA sequence: TGTGCCAGCAGCCCTTACAGGGCTGGAGATCAGCCCCAGCATTTT. Translating gives CASSPYRAGDQPQHF.

This clone was detected only once. The CDR3 spells CASRRTSGRFVGDEQFF. CDR3 DNA sequence: TGTGCCAGCAGGCGGACTAGCGGGAGATTTGTGGGGGATGAGCAGTTCTTC. The chain employs TRBV2 and TRBJ2-1, with 13 bases that match TRBD2. Germline V CDR1 and CDR2: SNHLY, FYNNEI. The junction had 13 bases not matched to a gene; V was cut back by 6 bases and J by 8 bases. The CDR3 is 17 amino acids. The full variable domain, in which reference TRBV2 and TRBJ2-1 provide the parts outside the CDR3, is EPEVTQTPSHQVTQMGQEVILRCVPISNHLYFYWYRQILGQKVEFLVSFYNNEISEKSEIFDDQFSVERPDGSNFTLKIRSTKLEDSAMYFCASRRTSGRFVGDEQFFGPGTRLTVL.

CDR3 bases: TGTGCCAGCAGCTTAGGAGGGTTGGACACTGAAGCTTTCTTT. It encodes CASSLGGLDTEAFF. The chain combines TRBV5-8 with TRBJ1-1; no firm D call. V lost 2 bases and J 3 bases, leaving 11 bases between the germline ends. The germline CDR1 and CDR2 sequences are SGHTS and YDEGEE. CDR3 length: 14 residues.

The chain joins TRBV28 to TRBJ1-4; 9 bases are shared with TRBD1. The germline V gene encodes CDR1 MDHEN and CDR2 SYDVKM. Trimming cost V 5 bases and J 6 bases; bases outside gene matches: 4. The CDR3 loop spans 14 amino acids. As DNA, the CDR3 is TGTGCCAGCAGTACGGGACAGGGCTATGAAAAACTGTTTTTT. Translated, it gives CASSTGQGYEKLFF.

The rearrangement joins TRBV20-1 to TRBJ2-1, with TRBD2 matching 9 bases. The germline V gene encodes CDR1 DFQATT and CDR2 SNEGSKA (reference sequence). The CDR3 length is 13 residues. Trimming took 3 bases from V and 9 from J; bases not matched to a gene: 6. The CDR3 spells CSASRSSGAEQFF. CDR3 DNA: TGCAGTGCTAGTAGGTCTAGCGGGGCTGAGCAGTTCTTC.

This clone was seen once. The rearrangement uses TRBV4-1 and TRBJ1-5, with no clear D. This CDR3 contains 16 residues. V was pared by 0 bases and J by 2 bases, with 11 bases between. Germline V gene lookup returns CDR1 MGHRA and CDR2 YSYEKL. This CDR3 reads CASSQEVADGNQPQHF. CDR3 in DNA: TGCGCCAGCAGCCAAGAAGTGGCAGATGGCAATCAGCCCCAGCATTTT.

The genes are TRBV6-5 and TRBJ2-5, with TRBD1 matching 9 bases. Germline CDR1 MNHEY, CDR2 SVGAGI. Trimming removed 6 bases from V and 3 bases from J; junction bases left unmatched: 2. This CDR3 is 13 amino acids long. The CDR3 nucleotides read TGTGCCAGCAGGCGGACAGGGGAAGAGACCCAGTACTTC. This encodes CASRRTGEETQYF.

The genes are TRBV19 and TRBJ1-5; the match to TRBD1 covers 9 bases. V dropped 6 bases and J dropped 7; count of bases not matched to a gene: 7. This CDR3 has 14 amino acids. Germline V lookup: CDR1 LNHDA, CDR2 SQIVND (reference sequence). CDR3 in DNA: TGTGCCAGTAGCGGGACAGGGAATAACCAGCCCCAGCATTTT. Translated: CASSGTGNNQPQHF. The full variable domain, completed using reference TRBV19 and TRBJ1-5, is DGGITQSPKYLFRKEGQNVTLSCEQNLNHDAMYWYRQDPGQGLRLIYYSQIVNDFQKGDIAEGYSVSREKKESFPLTVTSAQKNPTAFYLCASSGTGNNQPQHFGDGTRLSIL.

The V and J genes are TRBV6-5 and TRBJ2-7; 11 bases fit TRBD1. Germline V gene sequence: CDR1 MNHEY, CDR2 SVGAGI. With 0 bases clipped from V and 3 bases from J, the junction kept 4 bases outside the gene matches. This CDR3 spans 16 amino acids. As DNA, the CDR3 is TGTGCCAGCAGTTACTCCCGGGACAGGGGGTACTACGAGCAGTACTTC. Its translation is CASSYSRDRGYYEQYF.

The V and J genes are TRBV4-1 and TRBJ2-7; TRBD2 agrees at 7 bases. CDR3 length equals 16 residues. Trimming at V came to 4 bases and at J to 3 bases, leaving 12 bases not matched to a gene. Germline V gene data show CDR1 as MGHRA and CDR2 as YSYEKL. As DNA, the CDR3 is TGCGCCAGCAGCCCGCAGATGGCTAGCGGATACTACGAGCAGTACTTC. This encodes CASSPQMASGYYEQYF.

This chain joins TRBV5-5 and TRBJ1-2; perhaps TRBD1 as D (5 bases). V lost 0 bases, J lost 8 bases, and 17 bases lay in between. The CDR3 totals 15 residues. The germline gives CDR1 SGHKS, CDR2 YYEKEE (reference sequence). The CDR3 loop reads CASSLAVGQGEGYTF. CDR3 nucleotide sequence: TGTGCCAGCAGCTTGGCGGTAGGGCAGGGTGAAGGCTACACCTTC.

The chain joins TRBV27 to TRBJ1-2, with a tentative D call TRBD1 (5 bases). Trimming took 8 bases from V and 4 from J, leaving 14 bases between them. This CDR3 is built from 13 residues. CDR1 MNHEY and CDR2 SMNVEV come from the germline V gene (reference sequence). CDR3 sequence reads: CASPRGEGYGYTF. Here the CDR3 DNA reads TGTGCCAGCCCCCGGGGGGAGGGCTATGGCTACACCTTC.

The V and J genes are TRBV5-4 and TRBJ1-2; the match to TRBD1 covers 7 bases. Per germline, CDR1 SGHNT and CDR2 YYREEE (reference sequence). Trimming at V came to 4 bases and at J to 5 bases, leaving 5 bases not matched to a gene. The CDR3 is 13 residues long. The CDR3 here is CASSPQQGYGYTF. CDR3 in DNA: TGTGCCAGCAGCCCACAACAGGGGTATGGCTACACCTTC.

A few counts support this clone. At the DNA level, this CDR3 is encoded by other sequences in the same sample as well. This sequence joins TRBV5-1 and TRBJ1-2, with TRBD1 identical over 11 bases. The CDR3 contains 14 residues. The J segment lost 8 bases and the V segment lost 2 bases, leaving 5 bases of the junction unmatched. Germline V gene lookup returns CDR1 SGHRS and CDR2 YFSETQ. CDR3: CASSLGQGAGGYTF. Written as DNA, the CDR3 is TGCGCCAGCAGCTTAGGACAGGGGGCCGGAGGCTACACCTTC.

V gene TRBV21-1 combines with J gene TRBJ1-5; TRBD1 was called by the table and not checked on the DNA. TRBV21-1 is a documented pseudogene. The CDR3 runs 16 residues. This CDR3 reads CASSKVRTGGNQPQHF. In DNA, the CDR3 is TGTGCCAGCAGCAAAGTAAGGACAGGGGGAAATCAGCCCCAGCATTTT.

The chain has TRBV7-3 and TRBJ2-1; 11 bases are shared with TRBD2. With 4 bases clipped from V and 5 bases from J, the junction kept 7 bases outside the gene matches. The CDR3 has 16 residues. Germline V gene lookup returns CDR1 SGHTA and CDR2 FQGTGA. The CDR3 spells CASSSGLAGNHNEQFF. Here the CDR3 DNA reads TGTGCCAGCAGCTCAGGACTAGCGGGTAACCACAATGAGCAGTTCTTC.